Following are 15 T cell receptor beta chains from one sample sequenced in a study of cytomegalovirus exposure and HLA in healthy donors. Use of 60 Vbeta and 13 Jbeta primers characterized the PCR. The data were produced by immunoSEQ multiplex PCR, yet TCRdb's version contains in-frame clones alone and is incomplete. This sample carries about 83,000 clones, about four fifths of them seen once, and the ten largest clones take approximately 5.6%. Specimen: PBMCs. These receptors were collected from a man aged 18 to 29 in good health and CMV-seropositive.

The chain links TRBV4-1 to TRBJ2-7; no definite D call. This CDR3 has 14 amino acids. V was shortened by 1 base and J by 2 bases, with 9 bases between the two germline ends. The germline gives CDR1 MGHRA, CDR2 YSYEKL. The DNA for the CDR3 is TGCGCCAGCAGCCAAGTGGTCGTAGCCTACGAGCAGTACTTC. It specifies CASSQVVVAYEQYF.

This chain joins TRBV11-2 and TRBJ1-2; D gene uncertain. The germline V and J ends were trimmed by 4 bases and 6 bases, with 12 bases remaining between them. CDR3 length equals 13 residues. Germline loops: CDR1 SGHAT, CDR2 FQNNGV. The CDR3: CASSSGRVNGYTF. CDR3 nucleotide sequence: TGTGCCAGCAGCTCGGGGAGGGTTAATGGCTACACCTTC. Based on the CDR3 plus reference TRBV11-2 and TRBJ1-2, the full variable domain is EAGVAQSPRYKIIEKRQSVAFWCNPISGHATLYWYQQILGQGPKLLIQFQNNGVVDDSQLPKDRFSAERLKGVDSTLKIQPAKLEDSAVYLCASSSGRVNGYTFGSGTRLTVV.

This chain connects TRBV6-1 to TRBJ1-5; tentatively, D is TRBD1 (6 bases). From germline, CDR1 is MNHNS and CDR2 SASEGT. Trimming removed 1 base from V and 2 bases from J, with 12 bases in between. The CDR3 has 16 residues. In DNA, the CDR3 is TGTGCCAGCAGTGAAGACAGGGTGCGGGGCAATCAGCCCCAGCATTTT. It is translated as CASSEDRVRGNQPQHF.

The rearrangement links TRBV4-1 to TRBJ2-7; the D is unclear. Germline CDR1 reads MGHRA; CDR2 reads YSYEKL. The ends were cut back, 3 bases at V and 6 bases at J, with 12 bases in the middle. CDR3 length: 13 residues. This CDR3 reads CASSQARLGEQYF. The CDR3 DNA reads as TGCGCCAGCAGCCAGGCCAGACTGGGCGAGCAGTACTTC.

The count of this clone is one. The chain uses TRBV28 and TRBJ1-4; unclear D gene. From germline, CDR1 is MDHEN and CDR2 SYDVKM. Trimming removed 8 bases from V and 7 bases from J, with 11 bases in between. The CDR3 is 12 amino acids. Here the CDR3 reads CASRGVGEKLFF. The CDR3 bases are TGTGCCAGCCGCGGGGTCGGTGAAAAACTGTTTTTT.

This clone was observed a few times. The V gene is TRBV4-1, the J gene TRBJ2-7, with D possibly being TRBD2 (5 bases). V gave up 4 bases and J gave up 7 bases, with 11 bases separating them. The germline CDR1 and CDR2 sequences are MGHRA and YSYEKL. The CDR3 covers 12 residues. The CDR3 nucleotides read TGCGCCAGCAGCCTTTCGGGGAATGAGCAGTACTTC. Protein product: CASSLSGNEQYF.

V usage is TRBV28 and J usage is TRBJ2-1; D is undetermined. Trimming took 10 bases from V and 6 from J, leaving 13 bases between them. This CDR3 comprises 12 residues. Germline V gene lookup returns CDR1 MDHEN and CDR2 SYDVKM. CDR3 nucleotide sequence: TGTGCCACCTCAGGTAGGCCCAATGAGCAGTTCTTC. It yields the protein CATSGRPNEQFF.

The chain is built from TRBV5-1 and TRBJ2-5; 7 bases match TRBD1. The V and J ends lost 0 bases and 5 bases, in that order; junction bases with no gene match: 7. The CDR3 spans 15 residues. From germline, CDR1 is SGHRS and CDR2 YFSETQ. The CDR3: CASSLADRVRETQYF. CDR3 in DNA: TGCGCCAGCAGCTTGGCCGACAGGGTGAGGGAGACCCAGTACTTC.

This clone was found a few times. The V and J genes are TRBV6-5 and TRBJ1-1; no reliable D call. The germline V gene encodes CDR1 MNHEY and CDR2 SVGAGI. This CDR3 spans 13 amino acids. V lost 1 base to trimming and J lost 1 base, with 4 bases between them. Here the CDR3 reads CASSYLENTEAFF. In nucleotides, the CDR3 is TGTGCCAGCAGTTACTTAGAGAACACTGAAGCTTTCTTT.

The chain links TRBV4-1 to TRBJ2-3; 10 nucleotides agree with TRBD2. From germline, CDR1 is MGHRA and CDR2 YSYEKL. V trimming: 4 bases; J trimming: 1 base; junction bases outside the gene matches: 5. The CDR3 loop spans 16 amino acids. The CDR3 coding sequence is TGCGCCAGCAGCCCTGGAGCGGGAGGGGGCACAGATACGCAGTATTTT. This codes for CASSPGAGGGTDTQYF.

This rearrangement joins TRBV29-1 to TRBJ2-1, with a weak D call TRBD1 (6 bases). The V and J ends lost 4 bases and 9 bases respectively, with 16 bases between them. The CDR3 covers 13 residues. Per the germline V gene, CDR1 is SQVTM and CDR2 is ANQGSEA. The CDR3 protein is CSVAQGSLGEQFF. The CDR3 coding sequence is TGCAGCGTTGCACAGGGATCTCTGGGTGAGCAGTTCTTC.

This chain connects TRBV10-3 to TRBJ2-5; TRBD1 aligns across 7 bases. Germline loops: CDR1 ENHRY, CDR2 SYGVKD. This CDR3 is 13 amino acids long. Trimming at V came to 8 bases and at J to 10 bases, leaving 13 bases not matched to a gene. The CDR3 DNA follows: TGTGCCATCGGGACGGGACAGACGGTAGGCCAGTACTTC. Encoded protein: CAIGTGQTVGQYF.

V and J are TRBV25-1 and TRBJ2-7; tentative D call: TRBD1 (5 bases). The length of the CDR3 is 15 residues. Per germline, CDR1 MGHDK and CDR2 SYGVNS. Trimming removed 1 base from V and 3 bases from J, with 13 bases in between. In DNA, the CDR3 is TGTGCCAGCAGTGAATGGGGCCGGCAGCGCTACGAGCAGTACTTC. Protein: CASSEWGRQRYEQYF.

CDR3 residues: CSTRTGMNTEAFF. Here the CDR3 DNA reads TGCAGCACTCGGACAGGAATGAACACTGAAGCTTTCTTT. The rearrangement uses TRBV29-1 and TRBJ1-1, with 7 bases matching TRBD1. V was clipped by 8 bases and J by 0 bases; unmatched bases: 6. Per the germline V gene, CDR1 is SQVTM and CDR2 is ANQGSEA. The CDR3 extends over 13 amino acids. Full variable domain (rest looked up from reference TRBV29-1 and TRBJ1-1): SAVISQKPSRDICQRGTSLTIQCQVDSQVTMMFWYRQQPGQSLTLIATANQGSEATYESGFVIDKFPISRPNLTFSTLTVSNMSPEDSSIYLCSTRTGMNTEAFFGQGTRLTVV.

The chain combines TRBV27 with TRBJ2-7; a weak D match, TRBD2 (5 bases). The CDR3 is made up of 13 amino acids. V was pared by 3 bases and J by 3 bases, with 9 bases between. Germline CDR1 and CDR2: MNHEY and SMNVEV (reference sequence). CDR3 DNA sequence: TGTGCCAGCAGTTTTACGGGAAGCTACGAGCAGTACTTC. Its protein product is CASSFTGSYEQYF.